This T cell receptor (beta chain) originates from a study of T cells expressing NK-cell markers. Looking at the study overall: Among the eight sequenced donors, seven tested HCMV-seropositive and one tested seronegative.

Germline lookup yields CDR1 SGHRS and CDR2 YFSETQ. The CDR3 spans 11 residues. Findings of the study overall: Researchers report these clonotypes also headed the CD3+CD56-NKG2C+ fraction in several donors.

On this clonotype: The antigen is unknown.

For each CDR3 protein, TCRdb gives one entry from its re-call of the 5' RACE reads, without DNA. The sample shows fewer than 200,000 distinct CDR3 sequences, and less than 20% sits with its ten largest clones. The sample was blood T cells: a sorted CD56 or NKG2C T cell subset, CD4+ or CD8+ T cells, or bulk PBMC T cells (not recorded which). The chain joins TRBV5-1 to TRBJ2-1. The sequence derives from a woman aged 18-70 years in good health. CDR3 sequence: CASREYNEQFF.